This TCR beta chain was found in a study of radiotherapy plus CTLA-4 blockade in lung cancer. Trimming pared 1 base from V and 3 bases from J, leaving 7 bases between. The CDR3 contains 13 residues. Germline V gives CDR1 SGHVS, CDR2 FNYEAQ. Repertoires were generated with immunoSEQ multiplex PCR, while TCRdb's copy carries only in-frame clones and drops some. The sample holds 75,000 to 100,000 clones, just over 85% seen once. This chain links TRBV7-6 with TRBJ2-7; D gene unclear. This TCR derives from a human donor with non-small cell lung cancer that progressed on radiotherapy plus ipilimumab. Source: peripheral blood, taken from a patient treated with radiotherapy plus ipilimumab. The CDR3 DNA is TGTGCCAGCAGCTTAGGCAGGTTCTACGAGCAGTACTTC. This codes for CASSLGRFYEQYF.